Listed below are T cell receptor beta chains from one sample, sequenced in a study of response to subunit inactivated influenza vaccine. MiXCR was run by TCRdb on the RT-PCR reads, yielding one entry per CDR3 protein. The table has hundreds of thousands of distinct CDR3 sequences, 14% seen once. This specimen was PBMCs from blood, taken around 14 days before vaccination. The receptors originated from a man aged 45-60 years who received an inactivated influenza vaccine. The CDR3 runs from the conserved cysteine through the conserved F or W. Each record gives: V gene, clone size, D gene, CDR3 length, J gene, CDR3 protein, CDR3 DNA. The D gene is left open where the match is weak. Not every row has a clone size; where given, it reads once, few, many or a size class.

>TRBV2|few|.|15|TRBJ2-1
CASSEGGAAYNEQFF
TGTGCCAGCAGTGAAGGGGGGGCCGCCTACAATGAGCAGTTCTTC
>TRBV5-1|.|.|13|TRBJ2-7
CASAGRGGYEQYF
TGCGCCAGCGCCGGCAGGGGAGGCTACGAGCAGTACTTC
>TRBV4-1|many|.|15|TRBJ2-7
CASSQVPSGSYEQYF
TGCGCCAGCAGCCAAGTCCCTTCTGGAAGCTACGAGCAGTACTTC
>TRBV12-3/TRBV12-4|few|TRBD1|15|TRBJ1-2
CASTLGQGLNYGYTF
TGTGCCAGCACCCTGGGACAGGGGCTTAACTATGGCTACACCTTC
>TRBV5-1|.|.|13|TRBJ2-7
CASMSLGSYEQYF
TGCGCCAGCATGTCTTTGGGCTCCTACGAGCAGTACTTC
>TRBV10-3|many|TRBD1|15|TRBJ2-1
CAIKKGAITYNEQFF
TGTGCCATCAAAAAGGGGGCCATCACCTACAATGAGCAGTTCTTC
>TRBV7-9|.|.|13|TRBJ2-7
CASSSGALYEQYF
TGTGCCAGCAGTTCCGGGGCCCTCTACGAGCAGTACTTC
>TRBV20-1|many|.|17|TRBJ1-3
CSAREPGTKPPGNTIYF
TGCAGTGCTAGAGAGCCCGGAACCAAACCCCCTGGAAACACCATATATTTT
>TRBV20-1|few|.|13|TRBJ2-5
CSARTEARAIQYF
TGCAGTGCCAGGACAGAAGCAAGAGCGATCCAGTACTTC
>TRBV12-3/TRBV12-4|few|.|15|TRBJ1-4
CASSFSTATNEKLFF
TGTGCCAGCAGTTTTAGCACGGCAACTAATGAAAAACTGTTTTTT
>TRBV20-1|few|.|15|TRBJ1-5
CSARDRDYSNQPQHF
TGCAGTGCTAGAGACAGGGACTATAGCAATCAGCCCCAGCATTTT
>TRBV7-9|.|.|16|TRBJ2-1
CASVYRDRQARNEQFF
TGTGCCAGCGTCTACCGCGACAGACAAGCAAGAAATGAGCAGTTCTTC
>TRBV6-2/TRBV6-3|few|.|12|TRBJ1-5
CASSSPRQPQHF
TGTGCCAGCAGCTCCCCAAGGCAGCCCCAGCATTTT
>TRBV4-2|few|.|14|TRBJ2-1
CASSQGRLLNEQFF
TGTGCCAGCAGCCAGGGCAGGCTCCTCAATGAGCAGTTCTTC
>TRBV29-1|many|.|13|TRBJ2-2
CSVRYRGTGELFF
TGCAGCGTTCGGTATAGAGGCACCGGGGAGCTGTTTTTT
>TRBV20-1|few|.|17|TRBJ2-6
CSARPWTESSGANVLTF
TGCAGTGCTAGACCATGGACGGAAAGCTCTGGGGCCAACGTCCTGACTTTC
>TRBV15|few|TRBD2|15|TRBJ2-7
CATSRGAGGLREQYF
TGTGCCACCAGCAGAGGGGCGGGAGGGCTGAGGGAGCAGTACTTC
>TRBV20-1|.|.|16|TRBJ2-1
CSARSIETRAYNEQFF
TGCAGTGCTAGATCAATAGAGACTAGGGCCTACAATGAGCAGTTCTTC
>TRBV11-2|.|.|15|TRBJ2-7
CASSLDWSGAYEQYF
TGTGCCAGCAGCTTAGATTGGTCGGGGGCCTACGAGCAGTACTTC
>TRBV5-8|.|.|13|TRBJ2-3
CASSLGASDTQYF
TGTGCCAGCAGCCTCGGGGCCTCAGATACGCAGTATTTT
>TRBV11-2|few|TRBD2|16|TRBJ2-1
CASSLGLAGGGQEQFF
TGTGCCAGCAGCTTAGGACTAGCGGGAGGGGGACAGGAGCAGTTCTTC
>TRBV10-2|few|.|13|TRBJ1-5
CASTTLGGQPQHF
TGCGCCAGCACGACCCTAGGAGGCCAGCCCCAGCATTTT
>TRBV5-1|many|.|16|TRBJ2-2
CASSPRRGGGTGELFF
TGCGCCAGCAGCCCAAGGCGGGGCGGTGGGACCGGGGAGCTGTTTTTT
>TRBV5-1|many|TRBD1|14|TRBJ2-1
CASSLTGGLDEQFF
TGCGCCAGCAGCCTGACAGGGGGCCTCGATGAGCAGTTCTTC
>TRBV15|few|TRBD1|15|TRBJ2-5
CATSRQDRGGETQYF
TGTGCCACCAGCAGGCAGGACAGGGGCGGCGAGACCCAGTACTTC
>TRBV7-9|many|.|15|TRBJ1-2
CASSLYGVGGSGYTF
TGTGCCAGCAGCTTATATGGTGTGGGGGGGTCTGGCTACACCTTC
>TRBV6-5|.|.|15|TRBJ2-7
CASSYSLGGTYEQYF
TGTGCCAGCAGTTACTCCCTGGGGGGCACCTACGAGCAGTACTTC
>TRBV15|few|.|12|TRBJ1-2
CATSRFGSGYTF
TGTGCCACCAGCAGATTTGGGTCGGGCTACACCTTC
>TRBV30|.|.|13|TRBJ1-6
CAWGTPPNSPLHF
TGTGCCTGGGGGACCCCCCCCAATTCACCCCTCCACTTT
>TRBV11-2|.|.|15|TRBJ2-1
CASSWGGLGIDEQFF
TGTGCCAGCAGCTGGGGCGGGCTAGGTATCGATGAGCAGTTCTTC
>TRBV5-5|many|.|13|TRBJ2-7
CASSLWESYEQYF
TGTGCCAGCAGCTTGTGGGAGAGCTACGAGCAGTACTTC
>TRBV6-5|few|TRBD1|18|TRBJ1-2
CASSYGTGTGRIPYGYTF
TGTGCCAGCAGTTACGGGACCGGGACAGGGAGGATCCCCTATGGCTACACCTTC
>TRBV7-3|.|.|13|TRBJ2-3
CASSLALGDTQYF
TGTGCCAGCAGCTTAGCGCTTGGAGATACGCAGTATTTT
>TRBV4-3|.|.|14|TRBJ2-3
CASSQEKLTDTQYF
TGCGCCAGCAGCCAAGAGAAACTCACAGATACGCAGTATTTT
>TRBV6-5|few|TRBD1|16|TRBJ1-6
CASSYLGQGAASPLHF
TGTGCCAGCAGTTACCTTGGACAGGGGGCAGCTTCACCCCTCCACTTT
>TRBV7-9|.|TRBD1|16|TRBJ2-5
CASSSLGQPTQETQYF
TGTGCCAGCAGCTCCTTGGGACAGCCCACCCAAGAGACCCAGTACTTC
>TRBV15|few|.|14|TRBJ2-7
CATSRNTGDFEQYF
TGTGCCACCAGCAGAAATACCGGGGATTTCGAGCAGTACTTC
>TRBV6-1|.|.|15|TRBJ1-6
CASSAADYSNSPLHF
TGTGCCAGCAGTGCGGCGGACTATTCCAATTCACCCCTCCACTTT
>TRBV7-2|.|.|16|TRBJ2-6
CASSSGRASGANVLTF
TGTGCCAGCAGCTCGGGACGGGCCTCTGGGGCCAACGTCCTGACTTTC
>TRBV15|.|.|13|TRBJ2-1
CATSTRLDNEQFF
TGTGCCACCAGCACGAGACTCGACAATGAGCAGTTCTTC
>TRBV2|few|.|12|TRBJ2-1
CASSVQGSEQFF
TGTGCCAGCAGTGTACAGGGAAGTGAGCAGTTCTTC
>TRBV20-1|many|TRBD1|13|TRBJ2-7
CSAAQGVVYEQYF
TGCAGTGCAGCTCAGGGGGTGGTCTACGAGCAGTACTTC
>TRBV5-4|.|.|15|TRBJ2-3
CASSYRDGGTDTQYF
TGTGCCAGCAGCTACCGGGACGGAGGCACAGATACGCAGTATTTT
>TRBV5-1|few|TRBD2|17|TRBJ2-2
CASSSVAGGPSTGELFF
TGCGCCAGCAGCTCGGTAGCGGGAGGCCCCTCCACCGGGGAGCTGTTTTTT
>TRBV4-2|many|.|15|TRBJ2-7
CASSRTGTLGGEQYF
TGTGCCAGCAGCCGTACCGGGACACTGGGTGGGGAGCAGTACTTC
>TRBV9|.|.|16|TRBJ2-2
CASSVRARGGTGELFF
TGTGCCAGCAGCGTAAGGGCGAGGGGGGGCACCGGGGAGCTGTTTTTT
>TRBV4-2|few|TRBD2|18|TRBJ2-2
CASSQELREGSGTGELFF
TGTGCCAGCAGCCAAGAGTTGCGGGAGGGGAGTGGCACCGGGGAGCTGTTTTTT